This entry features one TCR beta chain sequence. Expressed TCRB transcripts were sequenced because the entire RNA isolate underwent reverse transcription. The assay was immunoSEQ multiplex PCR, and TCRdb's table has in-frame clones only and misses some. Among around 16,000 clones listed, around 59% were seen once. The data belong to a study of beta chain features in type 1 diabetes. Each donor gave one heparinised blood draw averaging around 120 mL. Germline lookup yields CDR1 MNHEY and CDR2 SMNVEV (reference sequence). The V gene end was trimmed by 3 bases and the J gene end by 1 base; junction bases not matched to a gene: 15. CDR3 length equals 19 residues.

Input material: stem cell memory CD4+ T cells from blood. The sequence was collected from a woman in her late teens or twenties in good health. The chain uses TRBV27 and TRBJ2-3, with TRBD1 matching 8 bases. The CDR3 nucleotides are TGTGCCAGCAGTTTTACCGTTAGGGCCAGGGGGCACCGCACAGATACGCAGTATTTT. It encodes CASSFTVRARGHRTDTQYF.